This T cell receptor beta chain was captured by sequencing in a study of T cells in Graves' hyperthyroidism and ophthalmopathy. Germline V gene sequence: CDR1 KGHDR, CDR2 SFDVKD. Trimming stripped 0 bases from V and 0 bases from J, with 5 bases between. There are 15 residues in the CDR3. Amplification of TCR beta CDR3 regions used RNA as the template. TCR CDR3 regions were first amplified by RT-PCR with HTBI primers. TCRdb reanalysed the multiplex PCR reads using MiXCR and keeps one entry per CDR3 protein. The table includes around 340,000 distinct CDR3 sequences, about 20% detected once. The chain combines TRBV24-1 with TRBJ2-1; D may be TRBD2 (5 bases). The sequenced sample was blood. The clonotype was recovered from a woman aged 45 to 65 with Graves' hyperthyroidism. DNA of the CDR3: TGTGCCACCAGTGATTTGACTAGCTCCTACAATGAGCAGTTCTTC. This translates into CATSDLTSSYNEQFF.